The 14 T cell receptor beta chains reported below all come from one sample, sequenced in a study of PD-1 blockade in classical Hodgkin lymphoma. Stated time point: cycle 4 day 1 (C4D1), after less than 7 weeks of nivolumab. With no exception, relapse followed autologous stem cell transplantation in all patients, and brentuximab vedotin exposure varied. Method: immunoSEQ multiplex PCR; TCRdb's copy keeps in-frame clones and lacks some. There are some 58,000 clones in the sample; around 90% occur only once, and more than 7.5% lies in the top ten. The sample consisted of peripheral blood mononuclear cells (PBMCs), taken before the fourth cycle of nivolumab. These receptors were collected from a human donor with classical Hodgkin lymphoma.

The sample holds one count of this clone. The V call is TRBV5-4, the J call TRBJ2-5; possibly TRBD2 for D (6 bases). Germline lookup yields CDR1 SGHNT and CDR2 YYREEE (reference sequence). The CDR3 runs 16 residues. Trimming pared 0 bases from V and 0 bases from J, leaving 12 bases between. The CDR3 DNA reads TGTGCCAGCAGCTTGGGAGGCGGGGAGTACCAAGAGACCCAGTACTTC. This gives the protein CASSLGGGEYQETQYF. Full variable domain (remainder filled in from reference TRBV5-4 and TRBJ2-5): ETGVTQSPTHLIKTRGQQVTLRCSSQSGHNTVSWYQQALGQGPQFIFQYYREEENGRGNFPPRFSGLQFPNYSSELNVNALELDDSALYLCASSLGGGEYQETQYFGPGTRLLVL.

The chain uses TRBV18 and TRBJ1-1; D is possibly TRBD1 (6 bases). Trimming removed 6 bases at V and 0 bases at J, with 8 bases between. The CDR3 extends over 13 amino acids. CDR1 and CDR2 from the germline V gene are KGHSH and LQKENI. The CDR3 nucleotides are TGTGCCAGCTCTAGGGACATGAACACTGAAGCTTTCTTT. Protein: CASSRDMNTEAFF.

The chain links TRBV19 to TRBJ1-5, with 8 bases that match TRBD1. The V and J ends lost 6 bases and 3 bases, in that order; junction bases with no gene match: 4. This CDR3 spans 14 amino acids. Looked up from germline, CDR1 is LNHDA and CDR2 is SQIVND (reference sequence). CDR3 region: CASSDRGVNQPQHF. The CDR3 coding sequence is TGTGCCAGTAGCGACAGGGGTGTCAATCAGCCCCAGCATTTT.

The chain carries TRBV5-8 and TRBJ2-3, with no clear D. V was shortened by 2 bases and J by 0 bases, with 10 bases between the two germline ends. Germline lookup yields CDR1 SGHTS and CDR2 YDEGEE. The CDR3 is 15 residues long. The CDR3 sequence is CASSLLTFSTDTQYF. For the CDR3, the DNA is TGTGCCAGCAGCTTACTTACTTTTAGCACAGATACGCAGTATTTT. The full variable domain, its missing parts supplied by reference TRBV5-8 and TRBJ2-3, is EAGVTQSPTHLIKTRGQQATLRCSPISGHTSVYWYQQALGLGLQFLLWYDEGEERNRGNFPPRFSGRQFPNYSSELNVNALELEDSALYLCASSLLTFSTDTQYFGPGTRLTVL.

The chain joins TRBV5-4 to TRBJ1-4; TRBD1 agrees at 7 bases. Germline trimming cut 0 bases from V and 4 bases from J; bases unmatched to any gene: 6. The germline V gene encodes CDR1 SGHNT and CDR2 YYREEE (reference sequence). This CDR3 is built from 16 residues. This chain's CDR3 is CASSLGRGAGNEKLFF. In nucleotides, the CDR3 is TGTGCCAGCAGCTTGGGCAGGGGGGCGGGTAATGAAAAACTGTTTTTT.

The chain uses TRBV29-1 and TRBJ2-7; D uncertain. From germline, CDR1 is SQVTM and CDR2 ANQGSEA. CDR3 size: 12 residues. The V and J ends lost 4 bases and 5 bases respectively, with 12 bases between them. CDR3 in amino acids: CSVVRSSHEQYF. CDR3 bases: TGCAGCGTTGTGAGGTCATCCCACGAGCAGTACTTC.

CDR3 coding DNA: TGTGCCAGCAGCTCTTCGACAAATGGCTACACCTTC. Encoded protein: CASSSSTNGYTF. The chain combines TRBV9 with TRBJ1-2; D is undetermined. This CDR3 is built from 12 residues. Germline V lookup: CDR1 SGDLS, CDR2 YYNGEE. V was trimmed by 4 bases and J by 6 bases, leaving 10 bases between them.

The CDR3 DNA reads as TGTGCCAGCAGCTCGACAGGGCTCTATGGCTACACCTTC. It is translated as CASSSTGLYGYTF. V and J are TRBV5-5 and TRBJ1-2, with TRBD1 identical over 7 bases. The ends lost 3 bases at V and 4 bases at J; junction bases unmatched: 3. The CDR3 is made up of 13 amino acids. CDR1 SGHKS and CDR2 YYEKEE come from the germline V gene (reference sequence). Full variable domain (outside the CDR3, taken from reference TRBV5-5 and TRBJ1-2): DAGVTQSPTHLIKTRGQQVTLRCSPISGHKSVSWYQQVLGQGPQFIFQYYEKEERGRGNFPDRFSARQFPNYSSELNVNALLLGDSALYLCASSSTGLYGYTFGSGTRLTVV.

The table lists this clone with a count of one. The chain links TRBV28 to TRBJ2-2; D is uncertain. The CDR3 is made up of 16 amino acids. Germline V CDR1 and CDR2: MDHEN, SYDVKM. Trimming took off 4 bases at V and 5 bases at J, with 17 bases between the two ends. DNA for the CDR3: TGTGCCAGCAGTTCCCGGGCCCAGATAGGGACCGGGGAGCTGTTTTTT. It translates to CASSSRAQIGTGELFF. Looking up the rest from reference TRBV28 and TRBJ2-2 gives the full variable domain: DVKVTQSSRYLVKRTGEKVFLECVQDMDHENMFWYRQDPGLGLRLIYFSYDVKMKEKGDIPEGYSVSREKKERFSLILESASTNQTSMYLCASSSRAQIGTGELFFGEGSRLTVL.

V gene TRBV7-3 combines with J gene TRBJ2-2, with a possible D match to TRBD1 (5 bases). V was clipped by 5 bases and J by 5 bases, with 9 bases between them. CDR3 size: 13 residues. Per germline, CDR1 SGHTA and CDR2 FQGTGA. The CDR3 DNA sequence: TGTGCCAGCAGCGTGCAGGGTACCGGGGAGCTGTTTTTT. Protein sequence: CASSVQGTGELFF.

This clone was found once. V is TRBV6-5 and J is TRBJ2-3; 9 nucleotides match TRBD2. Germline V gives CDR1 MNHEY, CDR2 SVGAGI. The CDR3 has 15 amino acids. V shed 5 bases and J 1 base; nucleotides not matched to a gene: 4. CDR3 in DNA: TGTGCCAGCAGTACACCTAGCGGGGGCACAGATACGCAGTATTTT. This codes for CASSTPSGGTDTQYF.

The chain's CDR3 is CASSLRLAGEIETQYF. The CDR3, as DNA: TGTGCCAGCAGCCTCCGACTAGCGGGAGAAATTGAGACCCAGTACTTC. The chain recombines TRBV11-2 with TRBJ2-5, with 12 bases lining up with TRBD2. Trimming cost V 5 bases and J 5 bases; bases outside gene matches: 9. Germline V lookup: CDR1 SGHAT, CDR2 FQNNGV. The CDR3 sequence is 16 residues long.

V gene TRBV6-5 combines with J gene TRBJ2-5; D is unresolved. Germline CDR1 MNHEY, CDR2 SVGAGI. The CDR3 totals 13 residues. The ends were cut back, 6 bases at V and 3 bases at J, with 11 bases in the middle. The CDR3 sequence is CASSNPVKETQYF. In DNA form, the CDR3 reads TGTGCCAGCAGCAACCCAGTGAAAGAGACCCAGTACTTC.

The CDR3 is CASSQQQNSPLHF. Written as DNA, the CDR3 is TGTGCCAGCAGTCAACAGCAGAATTCACCCCTCCACTTT. The chain carries TRBV27 and TRBJ1-6; D is ambiguous. Germline V gene sequence: CDR1 MNHEY, CDR2 SMNVEV (reference sequence). Trimming left V 5 bases short and J 7 bases short, with 9 bases between. The CDR3 contains 13 residues.